This is a list of T cell receptor beta chains from one sample in a study of shared clonotypes between healthy human individuals. Clones were read by immunoSEQ multiplex PCR, and TCRdb kept only the in-frame ones, dropping some. The sample holds around 2.1 million clones, roughly 95% seen once. Sequences were obtained from naive CD4+ T cells sorted from blood. The receptors originated from a man aged 18 to 30 in good health. CDR3s include the opening cysteine and the closing phenylalanine or tryptophan. Clone size is given for some rows only: seen once, a few or many times, or a class if the clone is expanded.

>TRBJ2-2|TRBV27|once
CASRLAGGLGGELFF
>TRBJ2-7|TRBV2|.
CASSESGTGTYEQYF
>TRBJ1-1|TRBV2|.
CASRRTGPTTEAFF
>TRBJ2-3|TRBV7-2|.
CASSLVTGDTQYF
>TRBJ1-1|TRBV6-5|once
CASSYSSRTYTEAFF
>TRBJ1-2|TRBV28|.
CASSSGGYTF
>TRBJ1-6|TRBV18|few
CASSPHRTGEGDSPLHF
>TRBJ2-7|TRBV4-1|once
CASSQGDRGYYEQYF
>TRBJ2-1|TRBV19|once
CASTPLAGVYNEQFF
>TRBJ2-1|TRBV4-1|.
CASSMGTLISSYNEQFF
>TRBJ1-2|TRBV5-1|.
CASSLGQGAVGYTF
>TRBJ1-1|TRBV11-3|.
CASSFHTNTEAFF
>TRBJ1-5|TRBV30|.
CAWSSGQGSSQPQHF
>TRBJ2-3|TRBV28|.
CATRPSGHEDTQYF
>TRBJ1-3|TRBV4-1|.
CASSQDHVGNTIYF
>TRBJ2-5|TRBV9|once
CASSVGLAETQYF
>TRBJ1-1|TRBV29-1|once
CSVRQVLNTEAFF
>TRBJ2-2|TRBV6-1|.
CASSEGRGGLNTGELFF
>TRBJ2-1|TRBV11-2|.
CASRRTSGESYNEQFF
>TRBJ1-3|TRBV30|.
CAWSVRRAPGNTIYF
>TRBJ1-2|TRBV28|once
CASSFETGGYTF
>TRBJ2-2|TRBV5-6|few
CASSLPGELFF
>TRBJ1-2|TRBV11-2|once
CASSLRDSGYTF
>TRBJ1-1|TRBV5-4|.
CASSPVQLMNTEAFF
>TRBJ1-5|TRBV19|.
CASSMRDRWNQPQHF
>TRBJ2-7|TRBV30|.
CAWRGPREQYF
>TRBJ1-5|TRBV21-1|.
CASSKGYRDENQPQHF
>TRBJ2-3|TRBV5-4|.
CASTGFVAGVTDTQYF
>TRBJ1-6|TRBV30|.
CAWSEGGPGLSPLHF
>TRBJ2-1|TRBV6-6|.
CASKGDNEQFF
>TRBJ2-3|TRBV10-3|once
CAISESTGTVIDTQYF
>TRBJ2-1|TRBV2|.
CASKGHPLGNEQFF
>TRBJ1-1|TRBV5-1|.
CASSLVEQTDTEAFF
>TRBJ2-5|TRBV7-2|.
CASSPSTGRETQYF
>TRBJ2-3|TRBV5-4|.
CASSWDRAGGTDTQYF
>TRBJ2-1|TRBV6-1|once
CASSEALLGGVNEQFF